The 14 T cell receptor beta chains listed next were all sequenced from one sample in a study of T-cell memory formation after mild COVID-19. MiXCR was run by TCRdb on the 5' RACE reads, yielding one entry per CDR3 protein. The sample holds some 450,000 distinct CDR3 sequences, more than 15% seen once. The source material was PBMCs or a T cell subset sorted from them (not recorded which). These receptor sequences come from a man between 18 and 29 years old who had mild COVID-19 (a few samples of this study predate the infection). Cell type and time point are not known.

This clonotype has only a few counts. The CDR3 sequence: CATSSGGANEQFF. In nucleotides, the CDR3 is TGTGCCACCTCTAGCGGGGGGGCCAATGAGCAGTTCTTC. This chain joins TRBV7-6 and TRBJ2-1; 12 bases align to TRBD2. The V segment lost 10 bases and the J segment 6 bases; nucleotides outside the gene matches: 4. This CDR3 has 13 residues. From germline, CDR1 is SGHVS and CDR2 FNYEAQ.

The chain combines TRBV4-1 with TRBJ1-2, with D possibly matching TRBD1 (5 bases). Germline CDR1 is MGHRA and CDR2 is YSYEKL. V lost 7 bases to trimming and J lost 2 bases, with 11 bases between them. The CDR3 spans 13 residues. CDR3 in DNA: TGCGCCAGCACAGGACACCAGAACTATGGCTACACCTTC. Its translation is CASTGHQNYGYTF.

V is TRBV19 and J is TRBJ1-6; 8 bases are shared with TRBD1. The CDR3 is made up of 14 amino acids. From germline, CDR1 is LNHDA and CDR2 SQIVND (reference sequence). After removal of 5 bases from V and 10 bases from J, the junction contained 7 bases not matched to a gene. The CDR3 DNA sequence: TGTGCCAGTAGTCAGGGGGCGGAAAACTCACCCCTCCACTTT. This sequence encodes CASSQGAENSPLHF.

V gene TRBV20-1 combines with J gene TRBJ2-5; D is tentatively TRBD1 or TRBD2 (5 bases each). The germline V gene encodes CDR1 DFQATT and CDR2 SNEGSKA (reference sequence). V was clipped by 2 bases and J by 5 bases, with 15 bases between them. There are 14 residues in the CDR3. The CDR3 region has the DNA TGCAGTGCTAGACCCCCATGGGGCGGGGAGACCCAGTACTTC. Protein sequence: CSARPPWGGETQYF.

This clonotype was picked up a small number of times. The chain carries TRBV4-1 and TRBJ2-3; no reliable D call. The germline V and J ends were trimmed by 0 bases and 2 bases, with 15 bases remaining between them. The CDR3 length is 17 residues. Germline V lookup: CDR1 MGHRA, CDR2 YSYEKL. CDR3 DNA sequence: TGCGCCAGCAGCCAAGACGGGTCGGAGTGGACCACAGATACGCAGTATTTT. Protein: CASSQDGSEWTTDTQYF.

The rearrangement uses TRBV11-2 and TRBJ1-2; tentative D call: TRBD1 (5 bases). Germline CDR1 SGHAT, CDR2 FQNNGV. The CDR3 consists of 14 residues. The V and J ends lost 3 bases and 0 bases respectively, with 8 bases between them. The CDR3 DNA reads as TGTGCCAGCAGCTTTCAGACAGCTAACTATGGCTACACCTTC. Its protein product is CASSFQTANYGYTF.

This chain joins TRBV6-2 or TRBV6-3 and TRBJ1-6; no definite D call. CDR1 is MNHEY and CDR2 is SVGEGT in the germline V gene. V was cut by 2 bases and J by 10 bases, with 18 bases left in between. CDR3 length equals 16 residues. The CDR3 DNA reads TGTGCCAGCAGTTACAAAGTGGGCGTCGGTGCGTCACCCCTCCACTTT. It encodes CASSYKVGVGASPLHF.

This clonotype has only a few counts. V gene TRBV27 combines with J gene TRBJ2-1, with no clear D. The CDR3 loop spans 11 amino acids. Germline values: CDR1 MNHEY, CDR2 SMNVEV (reference sequence). Trimming removed 8 bases from V and 8 bases from J, with 10 bases in between. The CDR3 sequence: CASRRYDEQFF. The CDR3 DNA reads as TGTGCCAGCCGAAGGTACGATGAGCAGTTCTTC.

This chain uses TRBV6-2 or TRBV6-3 with TRBJ2-5; TRBD1 might be the D (6 bases). CDR3 length: 13 residues. Between the trimmed V and J ends, which lost 5 bases and 3 bases, there was a span of 10 bases. Germline V CDR1 and CDR2: MNHEY, SVGEGT. The CDR3 DNA follows: TGTGCCAGCAGTCCCACAGGGAAAGAGACCCAGTACTTC. This sequence encodes CASSPTGKETQYF.

The rearrangement links TRBV6-5 to TRBJ2-5; D unresolved. The CDR3 contains 13 residues. The V end lost 3 bases, the J end lost 3 bases, and 8 bases lay between the germline ends. Germline V gene data show CDR1 as MNHEY and CDR2 as SVGAGI. The CDR3 DNA is TGTGCCAGCAGTTATCGTGCGAAAGAGACCCAGTACTTC. It is translated as CASSYRAKETQYF.

The V and J genes are TRBV10-2 and TRBJ1-1; the match to TRBD1 covers 9 bases. This CDR3 has 17 residues. CDR1 is WSHSY and CDR2 is SAAADI in the germline V gene. Trimming cost V 6 bases and J 4 bases; bases outside gene matches: 15. The CDR3 sequence is CASRDRGEYRGPTEAFF. Here the CDR3 DNA reads TGCGCCAGCAGGGACAGGGGCGAGTACAGAGGTCCCACTGAAGCTTTCTTT.

V and J are TRBV7-8 and TRBJ2-1, with 14 bases lining up with TRBD2. Germline CDR1 and CDR2: SGHVS and FQNEAQ. V was pared by 5 bases and J by 6 bases, with 12 bases of the junction left unmatched. The CDR3 is made up of 18 amino acids. CDR3 DNA: TGTGCCAGCAGCAAGAGTGGAAGACTAGCGGGGGGGCTCAATGAGCAGTTCTTC. Translated, it gives CASSKSGRLAGGLNEQFF. The full variable domain, completed using reference TRBV7-8 and TRBJ2-1, is GAGVSQSPRYKVAKRGQDVALRCDPISGHVSLFWYQQALGQGPEFLTYFQNEAQLDKSGLPSDRFFAERPEGSVSTLKIQRTQQEDSAVYLCASSKSGRLAGGLNEQFFGPGTRLTVL.

This chain joins TRBV20-1 and TRBJ1-2, with D hard to call. Trimming cost V 1 base and J 8 bases, with 14 bases left between them. This CDR3 has 13 amino acids. CDR1 and CDR2 from the germline V gene are DFQATT and SNEGSKA (reference sequence). The CDR3, as DNA: TGCAGTGCTAGAGCCCCCCGGCAAGGAGGCTACACCTTC. This sequence encodes CSARAPRQGGYTF.

This clonotype occurred many times. V usage is TRBV7-2 and J usage is TRBJ2-3; D unclear. V lost 2 bases and J 5 bases, leaving 8 bases between the germline ends. The length of the CDR3 is 13 residues. The germline gives CDR1 SGHTA, CDR2 FQGNSA. The chain's CDR3 is CASSLSRQDTQYF. The CDR3 nucleotides are TGTGCCAGCAGCTTAAGCCGGCAAGATACGCAGTATTTT.